The sequence of this T cell receptor (beta chain) was determined in a study of T-cell reconstitution after alpha-beta-depleted transplantation in children. Using unique molecular identifiers, the investigators prepared the TCRbeta library. MiXCR was run by TCRdb on the PCR reads, yielding one entry per CDR3 protein. The data contain some 250,000 distinct CDR3 sequences, about 12% of them singletons. The CDR3 runs 13 residues. The germline V and J ends were trimmed by 0 bases and 6 bases, with 10 bases remaining between them. Germline V lookup: CDR1 SGHRS, CDR2 YFSETQ. This clonotype was found a few times.

The V and J genes are TRBV5-1 and TRBJ2-7; D is perhaps TRBD2 (5 bases). This clonotype was obtained from a human donor who donated a stem cell graft to a child with acute lymphoblastic leukemia. The sequences come from PBMCs from the stem cell graft donor, collected from the stem cell graft. This CDR3 reads CASSLESGVEQYF. The CDR3, as DNA: TGCGCCAGCAGCTTGGAGTCCGGGGTCGAGCAGTACTTC.